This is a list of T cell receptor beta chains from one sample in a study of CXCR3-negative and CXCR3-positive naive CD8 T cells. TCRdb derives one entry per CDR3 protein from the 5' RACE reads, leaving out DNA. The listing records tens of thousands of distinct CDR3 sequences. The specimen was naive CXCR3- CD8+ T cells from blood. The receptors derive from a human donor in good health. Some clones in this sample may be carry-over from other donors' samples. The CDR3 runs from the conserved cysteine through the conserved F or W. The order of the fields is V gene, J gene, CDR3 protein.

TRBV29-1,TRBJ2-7,CSVHVGGLEQYF
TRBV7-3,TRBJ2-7,CASSLILGRGTSGRALGYEQYF
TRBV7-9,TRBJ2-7,CASSFTTSPVSEQYF
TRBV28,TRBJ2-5,CASSPPDRAETQYF
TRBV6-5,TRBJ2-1,CASSSHLLAGGYNEQFF
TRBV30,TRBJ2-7,CAWSTAPGLVYEQYF
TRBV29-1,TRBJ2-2,CSVWGAGKNTGELFF
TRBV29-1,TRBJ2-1,CSAAGWSYNEQFF
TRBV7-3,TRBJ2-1,CASSEGPGGANNEQFF
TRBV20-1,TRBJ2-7,CSARSLEGISYEQYF
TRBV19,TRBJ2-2,CATTGVTGELFF
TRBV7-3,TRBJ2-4,CASSPSGGADIQYF
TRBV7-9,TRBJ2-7,CASSEKGDTTYEQYF
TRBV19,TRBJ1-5,CASQDRALSNQPQHF
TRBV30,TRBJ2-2,CAWSVLTNPNTGELFF
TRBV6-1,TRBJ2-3,CASSELSTDTQYF
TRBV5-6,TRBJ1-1,CASSSGTGGTEAFF
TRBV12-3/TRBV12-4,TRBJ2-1,CASSFESYNEQFF
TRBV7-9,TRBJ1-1,CASSLGDFPWAFF
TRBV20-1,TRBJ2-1,CSAPDRVSGEQFF
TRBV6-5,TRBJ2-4,CASSSGPEGIQYF
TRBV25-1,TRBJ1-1,CASSGRGTRGLEAFF
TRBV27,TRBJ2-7,CASSQGPYEQYF
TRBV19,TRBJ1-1,CASSPGQGANTEAFF
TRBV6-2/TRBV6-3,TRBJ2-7,CASSPRNGRLYEQYF
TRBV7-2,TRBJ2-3,CASSLQGIPDTQYF
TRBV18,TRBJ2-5,CASSPDFTGQQETQYF
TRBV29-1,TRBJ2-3,CSVGDRGCTDTQYF
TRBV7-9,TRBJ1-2,CASSLWVSGTDYGYTF
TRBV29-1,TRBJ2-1,CSVDRWTGGKVDEQFF
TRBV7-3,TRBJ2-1,CASSDGLGLGNEQFF
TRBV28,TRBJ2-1,CASSLSVYNEQFF